This T cell receptor beta chain was profiled in a study of OX40 agonist ivuxolimab in advanced cancers. The CDR3 loop spans 11 amino acids. Trimming took off 5 bases at V and 3 bases at J, with 8 bases between the two ends. Germline CDR1 is DFQATT and CDR2 is SNEGSKA (reference sequence). Assay: immunoSEQ multiplex PCR; the TCRdb copy retains only in-frame clones and omits some. The sample has about 84,000 clones, about 91% seen once. The chain carries TRBV20-1 and TRBJ2-7; D unclear. Here the sequenced sample was CD4+ or CD8+ T cells sorted from blood, taken in a trial of the OX40 agonist ivuxolimab. The sequence came from an adult with an advanced solid tumor such as melanoma, head and neck, liver or kidney cancer. Here the CDR3 DNA reads TGCAGTGCTGACCGGAACTACGAGCAGTACGTC. Translating gives CSADRNYEQYV.